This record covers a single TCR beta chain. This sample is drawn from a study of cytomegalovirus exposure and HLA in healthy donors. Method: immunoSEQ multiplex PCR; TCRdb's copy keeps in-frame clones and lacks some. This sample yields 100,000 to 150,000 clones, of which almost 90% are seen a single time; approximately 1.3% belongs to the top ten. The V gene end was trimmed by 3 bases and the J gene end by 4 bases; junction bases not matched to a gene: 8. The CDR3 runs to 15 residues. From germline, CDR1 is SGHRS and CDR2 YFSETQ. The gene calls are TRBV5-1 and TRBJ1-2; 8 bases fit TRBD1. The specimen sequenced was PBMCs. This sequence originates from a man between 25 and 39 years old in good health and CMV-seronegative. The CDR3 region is CASSSDRGISYGYTF. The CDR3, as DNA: TGCGCCAGCAGCTCCGACAGGGGAATAAGCTATGGCTACACCTTC.